The next 25 T cell receptor beta chains were all read from a single sample in a study of blood T cell repertoires in COVID-19. Data came from immunoSEQ multiplex PCR; TCRdb stores just in-frame clones and leaves some out. The profile covers 19,000 or so clones, with about 85% appearing a single time and less than 20% taken by the ten largest. The sequencing sample was made of peripheral blood. Receptors originate from a man aged 65 to 85 with acute or convalescent COVID-19.

This chain joins TRBV4-2 and TRBJ2-2; tentative D call: TRBD1 (5 bases). Trimming took off 0 bases at V and 5 bases at J, with 10 bases between the two ends. Germline CDR1 LGHNA, CDR2 YNFKEQ. This CDR3 region has 15 residues. The CDR3 nucleotides are TGTGCCAGCAGCCAAGATCTTGCAGGGACCGGGGAGCTGTTTTTT. It codes for CASSQDLAGTGELFF.

The count of this clone is one. The chain carries TRBV19 and TRBJ2-1, with 16 nucleotides matching TRBD2. The CDR3 has 16 amino acids. V dropped 5 bases and J dropped 9; count of bases not matched to a gene: 7. Germline V gives CDR1 LNHDA, CDR2 SQIVND (reference sequence). The CDR3 coding sequence is TGTGCCAGTAGTCCTGGGACTAGCGGGAGGGGTAGTGAGCAGTTCTTC. Protein product: CASSPGTSGRGSEQFF.

This chain connects TRBV19 to TRBJ2-2; 14 nucleotides agree with TRBD2. The CDR3 is 16 residues long. J gave up 5 bases and V 7 bases, and 6 bases lay outside the gene matches. Germline CDR1 and CDR2: LNHDA and SQIVND (reference sequence). CDR3 in amino acids: CASKGTSGRKTGELFF. CDR3 DNA: TGTGCCAGTAAAGGGACTAGCGGGAGAAAAACCGGGGAGCTGTTTTTT.

CDR3: CAIKGQGKRNYNEQFF. As DNA, the CDR3 is TGTGCCATCAAAGGACAGGGAAAACGAAATTACAATGAGCAGTTCTTC. This rearrangement joins TRBV10-3 to TRBJ2-1; 8 bases are a match to TRBD1. The CDR3 runs to 16 residues. CDR1 and CDR2 (germline): ENHRY, SYGVKD. With 7 bases clipped from V and 4 bases from J, the junction kept 12 bases outside the gene matches.

The chain links TRBV7-3 to TRBJ2-1; 10 bases agree with TRBD2. Trimming cost V 5 bases and J 4 bases; bases outside gene matches: 5. Germline CDR1 reads SGHTA; CDR2 reads FQGTGA. The CDR3 contains 15 residues. The CDR3 loop is CASSKTSGPYNEQFF. Here the CDR3 DNA reads TGTGCCAGCAGCAAGACTAGCGGGCCGTACAATGAGCAGTTCTTC. Drawing the rest from reference TRBV7-3 and TRBJ2-1, the complete variable domain is GAGVSQTPSNKVTEKGKYVELRCDPISGHTALYWYRQSLGQGPEFLIYFQGTGAADDSGLPNDRFFAVRPEGSVSTLKIQRTERGDSAVYLCASSKTSGPYNEQFFGPGTRLTVL.

This rearrangement joins TRBV11-3 to TRBJ2-1, with D perhaps TRBD2 (6 bases). CDR3 length equals 14 residues. Germline V CDR1 and CDR2: SGHNT, YENEEA. V was trimmed by 5 bases and J by 6 bases, leaving 14 bases between them. CDR3 in amino acids: CASSATSSSNEQFF. CDR3 nucleotide sequence: TGTGCCAGCAGCGCGACTAGTTCGTCCAATGAGCAGTTCTTC.

The genes are TRBV6-5 and TRBJ1-2; 8 nucleotides agree with TRBD1. J gave up 6 bases and V 7 bases, and 10 bases lay outside the gene matches. Germline CDR1 reads MNHEY; CDR2 reads SVGAGI. CDR3 size: 14 residues. CDR3 sequence: CASKGGTGGDGYTF. The CDR3 nucleotides are TGTGCCAGCAAGGGGGGGACAGGCGGAGATGGCTACACCTTC.

CDR3 sequence reads: CASSLVAGHEQYF. The CDR3 DNA reads as TGTGCCAGCAGTTTGGTAGCGGGCCACGAGCAGTACTTC. The chain employs TRBV28 and TRBJ2-7, with TRBD2 matching over 7 bases. J gave up 5 bases and V 3 bases, and 4 bases lay outside the gene matches. The CDR3 contains 13 residues. Germline V gene lookup returns CDR1 MDHEN and CDR2 SYDVKM.

The chain joins TRBV29-1 to TRBJ1-4, with D perhaps TRBD1 (6 bases). The CDR3 sequence is 12 residues long. V shed 4 bases and J shed 8 bases, with 11 bases lying between them. CDR1 SQVTM and CDR2 ANQGSEA come from the germline V gene. The CDR3 DNA follows: TGCAGCGTTGGAGGGGGTAGCGAAAAACTGTTTTTT. Translated, it gives CSVGGGSEKLFF.

CDR3 protein: CASSQGVSGNYNEQFF. The DNA for the CDR3 is TGTGCCAGCAGCCAGGGCGTTAGCGGGAATTACAATGAGCAGTTCTTC. The chain joins TRBV4-2 to TRBJ2-1, with 8 positions matching TRBD2. The trim removed 3 bases at V and 4 bases at J, leaving 8 bases unmatched. This CDR3 contains 16 residues. Germline CDR1 reads LGHNA; CDR2 reads YNFKEQ.

The chain is built from TRBV19 and TRBJ1-1; TRBD1 is a possible D gene (6 bases). The V gene lost 6 bases and the J gene lost 3 bases, with 11 bases spanning the gap. The CDR3 has 13 residues. From germline, CDR1 is LNHDA and CDR2 SQIVND (reference sequence). The CDR3 protein is CASSFPGDTEAFF. DNA for the CDR3: TGTGCCAGTAGCTTCCCAGGGGACACTGAAGCTTTCTTT.

The V gene is TRBV5-1, the J gene TRBJ2-6; weak D call: TRBD2 (6 bases). V was cut by 4 bases and J by 1 base, with 18 bases left in between. Germline V gene data show CDR1 as SGHRS and CDR2 as YFSETQ. The CDR3 is made up of 18 amino acids. Here the CDR3 reads CASSEPPGGGSGANVLTF. The CDR3 region has the DNA TGCGCCAGCAGCGAACCCCCCGGGGGTGGGTCTGGGGCCAACGTCCTGACTTTC.

This sequence joins TRBV6-2 or TRBV6-3 and TRBJ2-2, with D possibly TRBD2 on 5 matching bases. Trimming shortened V by 5 bases and J by 8 bases, and 12 bases separated the two germline ends. Germline CDR1 MNHEY, CDR2 SVGEGT. The CDR3 totals 13 residues. The CDR3: CASSLADSGELFF. The CDR3 DNA is TGTGCCAGCAGTCTAGCAGATTCGGGGGAGCTGTTTTTT.

The chain recombines TRBV9 with TRBJ2-7; 9 bases align to TRBD2. CDR3 length: 14 residues. The V and J ends lost 0 bases and 6 bases, in that order; junction bases with no gene match: 4. CDR1 is SGDLS, CDR2 YYNGEE, per germline. CDR3 nucleotides: TGTGCCAGCAGCGTAGCTAGCGGGAATTCCGAGCAGTACTTC. Its translation: CASSVASGNSEQYF.

The chain uses TRBV29-1 and TRBJ2-7; 9 nucleotides match TRBD2. This CDR3 contains 13 residues. CDR1 SQVTM and CDR2 ANQGSEA come from the germline V gene. Trimming cost V 4 bases and J 4 bases; bases outside gene matches: 5. The CDR3 is CSVVLAGQYEQYF. CDR3 DNA sequence: TGCAGCGTTGTGCTAGCGGGACAGTACGAGCAGTACTTC.

CDR3: CASSTQTGTEQYF. DNA for the CDR3: TGTGCCAGCAGCACCCAAACAGGGACCGAGCAGTACTTC. V and J are TRBV7-9 and TRBJ2-7; possibly TRBD1 for D (6 bases). Germline V gene lookup returns CDR1 SEHNR and CDR2 FQNEAQ (reference sequence). This CDR3 has 13 residues. The germline V and J ends were trimmed by 5 bases and 6 bases, with 14 bases remaining between them. The full variable domain, completed using reference TRBV7-9 and TRBJ2-7, is DTGVSQNPRHKITKRGQNVTFRCDPISEHNRLYWYRQTLGQGPEFLTYFQNEAQLEKSRLLSDRFSAERPKGSFSTLEIQRTEQGDSAMYLCASSTQTGTEQYFGPGTRLTVT.

CDR3 nucleotide sequence: TGTGCCAGCAGCCAGGGGGCGCAGTCCTACAATGAGCAGTTCTTC. This codes for CASSQGAQSYNEQFF. The chain employs TRBV3-1 (or the pseudogene TRBV3-2) and TRBJ2-1; tentative D call: TRBD1 (6 bases). Between the trimmed V and J ends, which lost 3 bases and 1 base, there was a span of 10 bases. The CDR3 has 15 residues. Germline V CDR1 and CDR2: LGHDT, YNNKEL (reference sequence).

This chain links TRBV7-9 with TRBJ1-2; D is unresolved. Trimming took off 5 bases at V and 2 bases at J, with 12 bases between the two ends. The CDR3 totals 14 residues. Germline CDR1 and CDR2: SEHNR and FQNEAQ (reference sequence). CDR3 nucleotides: TGTGCCAGCAGCCCTGGGGAGGCAAACTATGGCTACACCTTC. Amino acids: CASSPGEANYGYTF.

The count of this clone is one. This chain joins TRBV7-2 and TRBJ2-7, with D unresolved. Trimming removed 5 bases at V and 2 bases at J, with 4 bases between. Germline loops: CDR1 SGHTA, CDR2 FQGNSA. This CDR3 spans 11 amino acids. The CDR3 DNA reads as TGTGCCAGCAGCCACACCTACGAGCAGTACTTC. It specifies CASSHTYEQYF.

This chain connects TRBV10-3 to TRBJ1-2, with 9 bases that match TRBD1. Trimming at V came to 4 bases and at J to 8 bases, leaving 2 bases not matched to a gene. The CDR3 covers 12 residues. The V gene's germline CDR1 is ENHRY and CDR2 SYGVKD. Here the CDR3 DNA reads TGTGCCATCAGTGGACAGGGGGACGGCTACACCTTC. Its protein product is CAISGQGDGYTF.

This clone has just one count. The chain has TRBV10-3 and TRBJ1-1, with 8 bases matching TRBD1. CDR1 and CDR2 from the germline V gene are ENHRY and SYGVKD. The V gene end was trimmed by 11 bases and the J gene end by 3 bases; junction bases not matched to a gene: 8. This CDR3 contains 13 residues. CDR3 nucleotides: TGTGCCGCCCAACAGGGGGTCTACACTGAAGCTTTCTTT. This translates into CAAQQGVYTEAFF.

The chain joins TRBV5-6 to TRBJ1-5, with D tentatively TRBD1 (5 bases). CDR1 and CDR2 from the germline V gene are SGHDT and YYEEEE. This CDR3 comprises 15 residues. The V end was cut by 2 bases, the J end by 1 base, with 10 bases between. This CDR3 is CASSLFDRSNQPQHF. CDR3 DNA: TGTGCCAGCAGCTTATTTGACAGAAGCAATCAGCCCCAGCATTTT.

The gene calls are TRBV5-1 and TRBJ1-5, with TRBD1 matching over 8 bases. Unmatched junction bases numbered 6, after V lost 0 bases and J lost 7 bases. Per the germline V gene, CDR1 is SGHRS and CDR2 is YFSETQ. This CDR3 contains 15 residues. This CDR3 reads CASSLDFAGGQPQHF. CDR3 in DNA: TGCGCCAGCAGCTTGGATTTTGCAGGGGGCCAGCCCCAGCATTTT.

This clone was observed a handful of times. This chain uses TRBV7-8 with TRBJ1-2; TRBD1 matches 11 bases. There are 15 residues in the CDR3. Germline loops: CDR1 SGHVS, CDR2 FQNEAQ. The V segment lost 4 bases and the J segment 8 bases; nucleotides outside the gene matches: 9. The CDR3 reads CASSSGQGAIGGYTF. CDR3 DNA sequence: TGTGCCAGCAGCTCCGGACAGGGGGCAATAGGGGGCTACACCTTC.

This clone was seen only a few times. The V call is TRBV4-2, the J call TRBJ2-7; weak D call: TRBD2 (5 bases). This CDR3 has 16 residues. Between the trimmed V and J ends, which lost 1 base and 0 bases, there was a span of 13 bases. Germline CDR1 reads LGHNA; CDR2 reads YNFKEQ. This CDR3 is CASSQVSAESSYEQYF. The CDR3 region has the DNA TGTGCCAGCAGCCAAGTATCAGCGGAATCCTCCTACGAGCAGTACTTC.